Below, one T cell receptor (beta chain) is given with its context. There is no known antigen for this receptor. Within one base of it there is no much larger clone, and no base qualities were kept. Ophthalmopathy patients had moderately to severely active disease, with a Clinical Activity Score of 3 or more, a NOSPECS grade of 4 or more, and a disease duration of less than 3 months. The study excluded patients with uncontrolled infections, other autoimmune diseases, pregnancy or lactation. Diagnoses relied on clinical symptoms, serum thyroxine and TRAb, thyroid ultrasound and orbital computed tomography. Ficoll-Paque density gradient centrifugation was used to isolate PBMCs from around 10 ml of fresh peripheral blood. Trizol reagent was used to extract total RNA, and RNA quality was then checked on an Agilent 2100 Bioanalyzer. The CDR3 measures 15 amino acids from cysteine to phenylalanine. The kept DNA is CDR3 alone, 45 bases in frame from the first base. Taken from the germline V gene, the CDR1 and CDR2 loops are ENHRY and SYGVKD. V gives up 6 bases and J gives up 6 bases, and the segment between their germline ends measures 19 bases.

The data originate from a study of T cells in Graves' hyperthyroidism and ophthalmopathy (dated by TCRdb to about 2019). Broadly, across the study: Peripheral blood samples were taken at initial diagnosis, before any treatment was given. TCR V-J signatures able to tell the groups apart were searched for in a discovery cohort of 90 to 100 patients, of whom roughly 42 had Graves' ophthalmopathy and 55 to 65 had stable Graves' hyperthyroidism. According to the paper, TCR Vbeta CDR3 sequencing was carried out on 135 peripheral blood samples, which came from under 50 ophthalmopathy, around 74 hyperthyroidism and about 17 progressor patients. Following sampling, methimazole starting at 30 mg daily was given to hyperthyroidism patients, and high-dose intravenous methylprednisolone was given to ophthalmopathy patients. In six Graves' hyperthyroidism patients, the study also compared T-cell repertoires from thyroid tissue with T-cell repertoires from blood. For training and testing, the roughly 93 patients in the discovery cohort were randomly divided in a 7:3 ratio. Prospective prediction of ophthalmopathy was tested in an independent validation cohort of 18 to 20 hyperthyroidism patients and some 17 patients who later progressed to ophthalmopathy.

Results the study describes overall, beyond this receptor: In validation, the model predicted progression to ophthalmopathy with just under 71% sensitivity and 72% to 85% specificity, a median of about 6 months before onset. Blood samples also contained most of the expanded thyroid clonotypes (frequency above 0.001), which suggests that blood repertoires may reflect thyroid immune responses. Sample size was not statistically predetermined, and blinding of investigators to group allocation was not performed. In cross-validation, a model built on a 13 V-J signature told ophthalmopathy apart from stable hyperthyroidism with just under 90% sensitivity and approximately 81% specificity, and in testing the same model reached 80%/75%.

Amplification of TCR beta CDR3 regions was carried out from RNA transcripts. The first round of RT-PCR for the TCR CDR3 was performed with the HTBI primer set and the Qiagen OneStep RT-PCR kit. Libraries were constructed in a second round of multiplex PCR, after which size selection and purification were carried out. Paired-end sequencing of the libraries was performed with 100 bp reads on an Illumina HiSeq2000. The published analysis was carried out like this. SOAPnuke was used to process the raw data, with reads discarded if the reads contained adapters or uncalled bases, had a mean Phred below 15, or lacked an exact constant-primer or identifier match. COPE v1.2.5 was used to merge high-quality paired reads, and clonotypes were defined as unique nucleotide sequences. Clonotypes were aligned to IMGT TRBV, TRBD and TRBJ reference segments using MiTCR v1.1. The analysis included only V-J combinations with a frequency above 0.0001, which together covered around 99% of the repertoires. The TCS score was defined as the ratio of F50 (clonal expansion) to E x V (chaos), calculated using BLOSUM62-based TCRdist between CDR3 peptides within each V-J. Welch's t-statistics and random forest reduced approximately 520 V-J features to 13, which were used in a naive Bayes classifier (R e1071). TCRdb's own reprocessing of the public reads used fastp at Q25 and MiXCR and kept productive beta chains. Each CDR3 protein gets just one entry, which takes the most common genes and DNA from the rows behind it. The V and J calls, along with clone size, are taken from TCRdb and not from the paper's own processing. This sample holds around 600,000 distinct CDR3 sequences; around 15% were observed only once. The ten largest clones take up roughly an eighth of the sample.

This clonotype originated in a woman aged 45-65 years with Graves' ophthalmopathy. The V gene is TRBV10-3 and the J gene is TRBJ2-3, and possibly TRBD1, on 6 matching bases. The source material was blood. The nucleotides read TGTGCCATCAGGAGCCGGGACACGGGTCTGGATACGCAGTATTTT. It specifies CAIRSRDTGLDTQYF.